A selection of T cell receptor beta chains follows, all from one sample in a study of blood T cells in healthy people across ages. In TCRdb, the 5' RACE reads were re-called with MiXCR into one record per CDR3 protein. The sample contains around 2 million distinct CDR3 sequences, 30% to 40% of which appear only once. The sample consisted of blood. These receptors came from a human donor in good health. Both conserved end residues are part of each CDR3. A D gene is named only where the DNA matches it firmly.

J gene,D gene,V gene,CDR3 protein
TRBJ2-1,-,TRBV19,CASRSGKLEQFF
TRBJ2-3,TRBD1,TRBV5-1,CASSLGDRGTTDTQYF
TRBJ2-1,TRBD2,TRBV7-6,CASSPLAGGQDEQFF
TRBJ1-1,-,TRBV15,CATSKVPEVTEAFF
TRBJ1-2,TRBD1,TRBV11-2,CASSPGQGRSDGYTF
TRBJ2-5,-,TRBV7-2,CASNIRGGGLETQYF
TRBJ2-2,TRBD1,TRBV10-3,CAITGQSNTGELFF
TRBJ2-7,TRBD2,TRBV9,CASSKQGRGGEQYF
TRBJ2-7,-,TRBV30,CAWSFQGNEQYF
TRBJ1-6,-,TRBV6-5,CASLGYNSPLHF
TRBJ1-2,-,TRBV12-3/TRBV12-4,CACSLRGYYGYTF
TRBJ1-2,-,TRBV29-1,CSVAGADGGYTF
TRBJ2-1,TRBD2,TRBV11-2,CASSFLAGGQNEQFF
TRBJ2-5,TRBD2,TRBV20-1,CSATVGLADLSWGETQYF
TRBJ2-6,TRBD1,TRBV10-3,CAITPGQGPRSSSGANVLTF
TRBJ2-5,-,TRBV7-9,CASSSFYWTQYF
TRBJ1-2,-,TRBV29-1,CTPGTPPTFYGYTF
TRBJ1-6,TRBD1,TRBV29-1,CSVVGDRSNPPLHF
TRBJ2-5,TRBD1,TRBV5-1,CASSGQGYAQYF
TRBJ1-1,-,TRBV7-2,CASSLLPGAFF
TRBJ1-4,-,TRBV9,CASSVTGSNEKLFF
TRBJ2-4,TRBD1,TRBV20-1,CSARGQGGKNIQYF
TRBJ2-5,-,TRBV6-6,CAAGIETQYF
TRBJ2-6,-,TRBV20-1,CSARNRDPGANVLTF
TRBJ1-1,-,TRBV29-1,CSESRSMNTEAFF
TRBJ2-7,-,TRBV13,CASSGRPGVDGYEQYF